The 32 T cell receptor beta chains given below trace back to one sample, sequenced in a study of blood T cell repertoires in COVID-19. Clones were sequenced by immunoSEQ multiplex PCR, and TCRdb holds only the in-frame ones, with some missing. The sample has approximately 360,000 clones; around 90% are singletons. The specimen was peripheral blood. The receptors were gathered from a middle-aged man with acute or convalescent COVID-19.

J is TRBJ2-2 and V is TRBV7-6, with TRBD2 identical over 9 bases. The CDR3 consists of 20 residues. V lost 0 bases, J lost 6 bases, and 17 bases stayed unmatched. The germline gives CDR1 SGHVS, CDR2 FNYEAQ. The CDR3 DNA sequence: TGTGCCAGCAGCTTAGCGGCGAGGTTGGCGGGAGGGCCCGGGGCCGGGGAGCTGTTTTTT. The encoded protein is CASSLAARLAGGPGAGELFF.

This chain joins TRBV28 and TRBJ2-3; 12 bases are a match to TRBD2. CDR1 is MDHEN, CDR2 SYDVKM, per germline. V shed 3 bases and J 7 bases; nucleotides not matched to a gene: 11. The CDR3 length is 17 residues. This CDR3 reads CASSLRPSGGASYTQYF. The CDR3 nucleotides read TGTGCCAGCAGTTTGAGACCTAGCGGGGGGGCTTCGTATACGCAGTATTTT.

The CDR3 nucleotides are TGCAGCGTTGAAGACGGCCAAGTGGGGAGTCCGCATGGCTACACCTTC. It specifies CSVEDGQVGSPHGYTF. V is TRBV29-1 and J is TRBJ1-2; D remains unclear. This CDR3 is built from 16 residues. V lost 0 bases and J lost 6, with 20 bases in between. CDR1 is SQVTM and CDR2 is ANQGSEA in the germline V gene.

This chain joins TRBV10-3 and TRBJ1-4; D not resolved. The length of the CDR3 is 19 residues. CDR1 ENHRY and CDR2 SYGVKD come from the germline V gene. Trimming removed 3 bases from V and 0 bases from J, with 20 bases in between. The CDR3 spells CAISDLSFSEDATNEKLFF. The CDR3 DNA reads as TGTGCCATCAGTGACCTTTCTTTTTCAGAGGATGCAACTAATGAAAAACTGTTTTTT.

V and J are TRBV24-1 and TRBJ2-3; TRBD2 is a possible D gene (7 bases). V was pared by 3 bases and J by 4 bases, with 22 bases between. CDR1 and CDR2 from the germline V gene are KGHDR and SFDVKD. The CDR3 length is 18 residues. The CDR3 coding sequence is TGTGCCACCAGTGATCCGGGGGGAGGGGGGGCCCGACCAGATACGCAGTATTTT. Protein: CATSDPGGGGARPDTQYF.

This chain uses TRBV6-2 or TRBV6-3 with TRBJ1-1, with unresolved D. V lost 6 bases and J 0 bases, leaving 14 bases between the germline ends. The germline gives CDR1 MNHEY, CDR2 SVGEGT. The CDR3 runs to 15 residues. CDR3 loop: CASSSLEGLNTEAFF. The DNA for the CDR3 is TGTGCCAGCAGCTCCCTCGAGGGTCTGAACACTGAAGCTTTCTTT.

The chain combines TRBV13 with TRBJ2-5; 8 nucleotides match TRBD1. Looked up from germline, CDR1 is PRHDT and CDR2 is FYEKMQ (reference sequence). The CDR3 sequence is 15 residues long. The V and J ends lost 5 bases and 2 bases, in that order; junction bases with no gene match: 7. The CDR3 bases are TGTGCCAGCAGCCCCGGGCGGACAGGGCAAGAGACCCAGTACTTC. This gives the protein CASSPGRTGQETQYF.

The J gene is TRBJ2-2, the V gene TRBV5-1, with a weak D call TRBD1 (7 bases). Germline lookup yields CDR1 SGHRS and CDR2 YFSETQ. Trimming shortened V by 1 base and J by 5 bases, and 15 bases separated the two germline ends. The CDR3 runs to 16 residues. Written as DNA, the CDR3 is TGCGCCAGCAGCTTGCTTTCGGCAGGGGGGACCGGGGAGCTGTTTTTT. The encoded protein is CASSLLSAGGTGELFF.

The chain has TRBV20-1 and TRBJ2-7, with D possibly TRBD1 on 5 matching bases. V was cut by 3 bases and J by 5 bases, with 11 bases left in between. CDR1 is DFQATT and CDR2 is SNEGSKA in the germline V gene (reference sequence). The CDR3 spans 12 residues. CDR3 residues: CSASWQGNEQYF. In DNA form, the CDR3 reads TGCAGTGCTAGTTGGCAGGGAAACGAGCAGTACTTC.

The J gene is TRBJ1-4, the V gene TRBV7-9; D is perhaps TRBD1 (6 bases). CDR3 length equals 18 residues. Germline V gene sequence: CDR1 SEHNR, CDR2 FQNEAQ (reference sequence). Trimming cost V 4 bases and J 7 bases, with 25 bases left between them. The CDR3 here is CASSSRDPGREGGEKLFF. CDR3 DNA: TGTGCCAGCAGCTCCAGGGACCCAGGAAGGGAAGGGGGTGAAAAACTGTTTTTT.

This chain uses TRBV4-2 with TRBJ2-7, with D perhaps TRBD2 (6 bases). This CDR3 has 16 amino acids. V was shortened by 4 bases and J by 1 base, with 17 bases between the two germline ends. Germline V gene data show CDR1 as LGHNA and CDR2 as YNFKEQ. CDR3 sequence reads: CASSPELSGGSYEQYF. Written as DNA, the CDR3 is TGTGCCAGCAGCCCAGAGCTTAGCGGTGGATCCTACGAGCAGTACTTC.

This chain joins TRBV28 and TRBJ2-7, with D possibly matching TRBD2 (6 bases). Per germline, CDR1 MDHEN and CDR2 SYDVKM. V gave up 1 base and J gave up 2 bases, with 15 bases separating them. The CDR3 runs 16 residues. The CDR3 is CASSLSSGGVAYEQYF. The CDR3 region has the DNA TGTGCCAGCAGTTTATCTTCAGGAGGGGTGGCCTACGAGCAGTACTTC.

J is TRBJ1-4 and V is TRBV19; tentatively, D is TRBD1 (5 bases). This CDR3 contains 15 residues. V was shortened by 2 bases and J by 4 bases, with 11 bases between the two germline ends. Germline V gene lookup returns CDR1 LNHDA and CDR2 SQIVND (reference sequence). The CDR3 nucleotides are TGTGCCAGTAGTATAACAACAGGCCTTAATGAAAAACTGTTTTTT. As protein: CASSITTGLNEKLFF.

This chain uses TRBV7-9 with TRBJ1-1; D is possibly TRBD1 (5 bases). Germline V CDR1 and CDR2: SEHNR, FQNEAQ (reference sequence). The CDR3 totals 13 residues. The V gene lost 1 base and the J gene lost 5 bases, with 8 bases spanning the gap. Here the CDR3 reads CASSLGGVTEAFF. In nucleotides, the CDR3 is TGTGCCAGCAGCTTAGGGGGGGTTACTGAAGCTTTCTTT.

Remarks on this clone: The sample carries other DNA sequences with the same CDR3. This sequence joins TRBV27 and TRBJ2-7, with 9 bases lining up with TRBD1. Germline assignment: CDR1 MNHEY and CDR2 SMNVEV (reference sequence). The CDR3 runs to 14 residues. J lost 3 bases, V lost 4 bases, and 4 bases had no gene match. CDR3 nucleotides: TGTGCCAGCAGTTCGCCGGGACAGGGCTACGAGCAGTACTTC. This sequence encodes CASSSPGQGYEQYF.

The CDR3 sequence: CASSATLQGNGYTF. CDR3 coding DNA: TGTGCCAGCAGCGCTACCCTCCAGGGCAATGGCTACACCTTC. The rearrangement links TRBV7-6 to TRBJ1-2; tentative D call: TRBD1 (5 bases). This CDR3 is built from 14 residues. The ends were cut back, 5 bases at V and 6 bases at J, with 16 bases in the middle. Germline CDR1 and CDR2: SGHVS and FNYEAQ.

This clone occurred many times. V usage is TRBV6-2 or TRBV6-3 and J usage is TRBJ2-7, with D possibly TRBD1 on 5 matching bases. CDR3 length: 14 residues. CDR1 is MNHEY, CDR2 SVGEGT, per germline. Trimming took off 5 bases at V and 4 bases at J, with 15 bases between the two ends. The CDR3 here is CASSNGWGVYEQYF. The CDR3 coding sequence is TGTGCCAGCAGTAACGGTTGGGGCGTGTACGAGCAGTACTTC.

In this sample, this clone turned up once. V and J are TRBV25-1 and TRBJ2-5; tentatively, D is TRBD2 (7 bases). The germline V gene has CDR1 MGHDK and CDR2 SYGVNS. There are 15 residues in the CDR3. Trimming left V 1 base short and J 5 bases short, with 14 bases between. Written as DNA, the CDR3 is TGTGCCAGCAGTGAATGGGGGGGCGCGAGGGAGACCCAGTACTTC. Protein sequence: CASSEWGGARETQYF.

The chain links TRBV6-5 to TRBJ1-2, with TRBD1 as a possible D gene (6 bases). CDR3 size: 13 residues. Trimming pared 6 bases from V and 8 bases from J, leaving 16 bases between. The germline V gene has CDR1 MNHEY and CDR2 SVGAGI. The chain's CDR3 is CASSSTGLEGYTF. For the CDR3, the DNA is TGTGCCAGCAGCTCCACAGGGCTTGAGGGCTACACCTTC.

The chain uses TRBV5-5 and TRBJ1-1, with D hard to call. The CDR3 is made up of 12 amino acids. V lost 4 bases and J lost 7, with 11 bases in between. In germline, CDR1 is SGHKS, CDR2 YYEKEE (reference sequence). CDR3 bases: TGTGCCAGCAGCAAATATTCGGTTGAAGCTTTCTTT. Its protein is CASSKYSVEAFF. Full variable domain (outside the CDR3, taken from reference TRBV5-5 and TRBJ1-1): DAGVTQSPTHLIKTRGQQVTLRCSPISGHKSVSWYQQVLGQGPQFIFQYYEKEERGRGNFPDRFSARQFPNYSSELNVNALLLGDSALYLCASSKYSVEAFFGQGTRLTVV.

The V call is TRBV29-1, the J call TRBJ2-7; TRBD2 might be the D (6 bases). In germline, CDR1 is SQVTM, CDR2 ANQGSEA. V was clipped by 0 bases and J by 7 bases, with 16 bases between them. The CDR3 runs 14 residues. This CDR3 is CSVEEDPAGGEQYF. CDR3 sequence (DNA): TGCAGCGTTGAAGAAGACCCGGCTGGGGGGGAGCAGTACTTC.

The genes are TRBV6-5 and TRBJ1-1; tentative D call: TRBD1 (5 bases). V was clipped by 1 base and J by 7 bases, with 16 bases between them. Germline CDR1 and CDR2: MNHEY and SVGAGI. The CDR3 extends over 15 amino acids. CDR3 bases: TGTGCCAGCAGTTACTGGTCAGGGAGGGTAAGTGAAGCTTTCTTT. This sequence encodes CASSYWSGRVSEAFF.

The gene calls are TRBV10-3 and TRBJ1-4; 9 bases agree with TRBD1. CDR1 and CDR2 from the germline V gene are ENHRY and SYGVKD. V dropped 3 bases and J dropped 8; count of bases not matched to a gene: 7. CDR3 length: 15 residues. CDR3 in DNA: TGTGCCATCAGTGAAAAACAGGGGGCCCTAGAAAAACTGTTTTTT. Translating it yields CAISEKQGALEKLFF.

V gene TRBV3-1 (or the pseudogene TRBV3-2) combines with J gene TRBJ1-3; tentatively, D is TRBD1 (5 bases). The CDR3 contains 17 residues. Germline V gene lookup returns CDR1 LGHDT and CDR2 YNNKEL (reference sequence). Trimming cost V 2 bases and J 3 bases, with 17 bases left between them. The CDR3 loop reads CASSQTLAGRFGNTIYF. The CDR3 coding sequence is TGTGCCAGCAGCCAAACATTGGCAGGGAGGTTTGGAAACACCATATATTTT.

The rearrangement joins TRBV3-1 (or the pseudogene TRBV3-2) to TRBJ1-2, with D hard to call. V was trimmed by 1 base and J by 4 bases, leaving 10 bases between them. CDR3 length: 14 amino acids. The germline V gene has CDR1 LGHDT and CDR2 YNNKEL (reference sequence). The CDR3 region is CASSQAERSYGYTF. CDR3 nucleotides: TGTGCCAGCAGCCAAGCCGAACGGTCCTATGGCTACACCTTC.

This rearrangement joins TRBV14 to TRBJ1-6, with unresolved D. Per germline, CDR1 SGHDN and CDR2 FVKESK. This CDR3 region has 16 residues. Trimming removed 3 bases at V and 0 bases at J, with 9 bases between. The CDR3 nucleotides read TGTGCCAGCAGCCATCGGGATAGCTCCTATAATTCACCCCTCCACTTT. Protein product: CASSHRDSSYNSPLHF.

The V call is TRBV5-1, the J call TRBJ2-7; D might be TRBD1 (5 bases). CDR1 and CDR2 (germline): SGHRS, YFSETQ. Trimming left V 7 bases short and J 1 base short, with 12 bases between. This CDR3 spans 13 amino acids. This chain's CDR3 is CASGDRPSYEQYF. The CDR3 DNA reads TGCGCCAGCGGCGACAGACCTTCCTACGAGCAGTACTTC.

The chain employs TRBV7-9 and TRBJ2-1; 11 bases are a match to TRBD2. The CDR3 is made up of 15 amino acids. With 5 bases clipped from V and 15 bases from J, the junction kept 15 bases outside the gene matches. CDR1 is SEHNR, CDR2 FQNEAQ, per germline (reference sequence). CDR3 DNA sequence: TGTGCCAGCAGCCAAACTAGCGGGAGAGGCCACGGCGGGTTCTTC. Translated, it gives CASSQTSGRGHGGFF.

V gene TRBV19 combines with J gene TRBJ2-7, with D perhaps matching TRBD1 (5 bases). Trimming shortened V by 1 base and J by 6 bases, and 10 bases separated the two germline ends. The CDR3 spans 13 residues. Germline CDR1 and CDR2: LNHDA and SQIVND (reference sequence). CDR3 in amino acids: CASSIAGNREQYF. CDR3 nucleotides: TGTGCCAGTAGTATAGCAGGGAACCGCGAGCAGTACTTC.

CDR3 nucleotides: TGCGCCAGCAGCCAAGATCTAAGTTTAGGACAGGGAGGTGGAAAGACAGATACGCAGTATTTT. This codes for CASSQDLSLGQGGGKTDTQYF. The V call is TRBV4-3, the J call TRBJ2-3; TRBD1 matches 8 bases. V lost 0 bases, J lost 3 bases, and 20 bases stayed unmatched. Germline V gene sequence: CDR1 LGHNA, CDR2 YSLEER. The CDR3 is 21 amino acids.

The V call is TRBV28, the J call TRBJ2-1, with 9 positions matching TRBD2. Germline CDR1 MDHEN, CDR2 SYDVKM. V gave up 4 bases and J gave up 3 bases; unmatched junction bases: 4. The CDR3 has 15 residues. The CDR3 here is CASSSASGNYNEQFF. The CDR3 bases are TGTGCCAGCAGTTCCGCTAGCGGGAACTACAATGAGCAGTTCTTC.

The chain couples TRBV27 to TRBJ2-1; maybe TRBD2 (6 bases). The CDR3 is 14 amino acids. CDR1 and CDR2 (germline): MNHEY, SMNVEV (reference sequence). V dropped 0 bases and J dropped 11 bases, with 14 bases sitting between them. The CDR3 sequence: CASSLSRGPSQQFF. Here the CDR3 DNA reads TGTGCCAGCAGTTTATCGCGGGGACCAAGCCAGCAGTTCTTC.